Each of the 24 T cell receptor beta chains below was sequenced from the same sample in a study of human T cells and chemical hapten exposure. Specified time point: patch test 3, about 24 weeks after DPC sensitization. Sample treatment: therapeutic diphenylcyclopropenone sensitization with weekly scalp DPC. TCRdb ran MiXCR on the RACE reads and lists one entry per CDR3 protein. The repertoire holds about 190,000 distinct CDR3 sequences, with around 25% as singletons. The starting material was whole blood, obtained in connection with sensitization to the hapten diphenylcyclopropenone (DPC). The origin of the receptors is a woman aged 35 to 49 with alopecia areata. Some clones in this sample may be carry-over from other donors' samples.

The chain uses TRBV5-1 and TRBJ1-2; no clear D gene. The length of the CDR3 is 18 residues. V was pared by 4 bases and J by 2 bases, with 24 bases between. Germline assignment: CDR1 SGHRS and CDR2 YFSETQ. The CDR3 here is CASSGKHDGPDGNYGYTF. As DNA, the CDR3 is TGCGCCAGCAGCGGCAAACATGATGGGCCCGACGGAAACTATGGCTACACCTTC.

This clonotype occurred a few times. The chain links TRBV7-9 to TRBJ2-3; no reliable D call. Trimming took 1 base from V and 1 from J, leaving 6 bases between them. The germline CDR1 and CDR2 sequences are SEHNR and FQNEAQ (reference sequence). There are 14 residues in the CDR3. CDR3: CASSLGVGTDTQYF. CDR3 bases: TGTGCCAGCAGCTTAGGGGTAGGCACAGATACGCAGTATTTT. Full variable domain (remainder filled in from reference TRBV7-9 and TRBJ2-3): DTGVSQNPRHKITKRGQNVTFRCDPISEHNRLYWYRQTLGQGPEFLTYFQNEAQLEKSRLLSDRFSAERPKGSFSTLEIQRTEQGDSAMYLCASSLGVGTDTQYFGPGTRLTVL.

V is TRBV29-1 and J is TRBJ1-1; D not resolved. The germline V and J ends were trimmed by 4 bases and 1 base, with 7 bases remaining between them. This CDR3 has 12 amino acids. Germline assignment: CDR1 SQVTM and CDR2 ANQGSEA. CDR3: CSVVSWNTEAFF. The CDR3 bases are TGCAGCGTTGTATCTTGGAACACTGAAGCTTTCTTT.

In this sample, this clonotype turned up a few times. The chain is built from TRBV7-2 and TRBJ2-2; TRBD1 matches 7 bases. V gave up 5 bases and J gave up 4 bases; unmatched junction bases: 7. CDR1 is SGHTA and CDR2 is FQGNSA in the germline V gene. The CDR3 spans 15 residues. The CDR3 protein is CASSPATGVTGELFF. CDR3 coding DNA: TGTGCCAGCAGCCCAGCAACAGGGGTCACCGGGGAGCTGTTTTTT. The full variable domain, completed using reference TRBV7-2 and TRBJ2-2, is GAGVSQSPSNKVTEKGKDVELRCDPISGHTALYWYRQSLGQGLEFLIYFQGNSAPDKSGLPSDRFSAERTGGSVSTLTIQRTQQEDSAVYLCASSPATGVTGELFFGEGSRLTVL.

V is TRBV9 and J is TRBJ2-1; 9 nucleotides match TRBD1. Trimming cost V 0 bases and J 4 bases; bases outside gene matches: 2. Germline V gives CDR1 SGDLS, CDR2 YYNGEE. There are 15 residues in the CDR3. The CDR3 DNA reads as TGTGCCAGCAGCGTAGCGGGACAGGGTTACAATGAGCAGTTCTTC. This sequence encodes CASSVAGQGYNEQFF. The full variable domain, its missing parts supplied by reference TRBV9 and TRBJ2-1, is DSGVTQTPKHLITATGQRVTLRCSPRSGDLSVYWYQQSLDQGLQFLIQYYNGEERAKGNILERFSAQQFPDLHSELNLSSLELGDSALYFCASSVAGQGYNEQFFGPGTRLTVL.

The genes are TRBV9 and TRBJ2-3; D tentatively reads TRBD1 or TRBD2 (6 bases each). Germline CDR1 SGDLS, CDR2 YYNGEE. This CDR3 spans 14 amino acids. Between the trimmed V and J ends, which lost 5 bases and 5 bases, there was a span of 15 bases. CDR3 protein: CASRSEKGGDTQYF. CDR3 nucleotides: TGTGCCAGCAGGTCAGAAAAGGGGGGAGATACGCAGTATTTT. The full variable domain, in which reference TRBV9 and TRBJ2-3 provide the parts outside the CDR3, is DSGVTQTPKHLITATGQRVTLRCSPRSGDLSVYWYQQSLDQGLQFLIQYYNGEERAKGNILERFSAQQFPDLHSELNLSSLELGDSALYFCASRSEKGGDTQYFGPGTRLTVL.

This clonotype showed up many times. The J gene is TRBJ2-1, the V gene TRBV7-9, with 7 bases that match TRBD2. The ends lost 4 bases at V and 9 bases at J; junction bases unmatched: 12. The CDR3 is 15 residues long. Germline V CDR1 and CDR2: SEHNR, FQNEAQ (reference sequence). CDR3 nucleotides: TGTGCCAGCAGCTATCCGGGAGGCGGGGTATTTGAGCAGTTCTTC. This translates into CASSYPGGGVFEQFF.

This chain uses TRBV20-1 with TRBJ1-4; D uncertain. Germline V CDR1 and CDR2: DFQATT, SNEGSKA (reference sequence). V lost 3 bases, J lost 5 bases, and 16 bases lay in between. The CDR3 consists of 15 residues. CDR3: CSARPLEALNEKLFF. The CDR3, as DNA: TGCAGTGCTAGGCCCCTCGAGGCCCTGAATGAAAAACTGTTTTTT.

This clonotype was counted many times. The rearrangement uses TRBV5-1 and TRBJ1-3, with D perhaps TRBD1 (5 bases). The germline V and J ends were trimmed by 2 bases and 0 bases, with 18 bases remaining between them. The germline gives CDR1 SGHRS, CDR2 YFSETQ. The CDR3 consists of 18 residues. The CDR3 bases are TGCGCCAGCAGCTTTTCGTCCCGGACACAAACCTCTGGAAACACCATATATTTT. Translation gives CASSFSSRTQTSGNTIYF.

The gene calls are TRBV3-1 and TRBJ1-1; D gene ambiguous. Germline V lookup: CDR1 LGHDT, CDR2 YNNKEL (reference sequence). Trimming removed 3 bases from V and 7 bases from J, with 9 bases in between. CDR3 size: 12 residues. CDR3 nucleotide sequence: TGTGCCAGCAGCCAGGGAGATGGTGAAGCTTTCTTT. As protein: CASSQGDGEAFF. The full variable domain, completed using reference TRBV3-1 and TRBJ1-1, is DTAVSQTPKYLVTQMGNDKSIKCEQNLGHDTMYWYKQDSKKFLKIMFSYNNKELIINETVPNRFSPKSPDKAHLNLHINSLELGDSAVYFCASSQGDGEAFFGQGTRLTVV.

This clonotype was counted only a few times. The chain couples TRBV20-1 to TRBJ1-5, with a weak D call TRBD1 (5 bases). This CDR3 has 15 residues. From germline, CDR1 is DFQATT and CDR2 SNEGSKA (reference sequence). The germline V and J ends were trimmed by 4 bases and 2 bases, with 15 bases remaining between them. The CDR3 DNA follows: TGCAGTGCTACGGACACCCCGTCGGGCAATCAGCCCCAGCATTTT. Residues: CSATDTPSGNQPQHF.

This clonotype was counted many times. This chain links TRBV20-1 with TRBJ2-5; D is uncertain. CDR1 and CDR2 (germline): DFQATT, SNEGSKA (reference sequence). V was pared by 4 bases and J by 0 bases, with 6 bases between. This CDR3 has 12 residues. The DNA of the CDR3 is TGCAGTGCTACTCCGTACCAAGAGACCCAGTACTTC. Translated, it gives CSATPYQETQYF.

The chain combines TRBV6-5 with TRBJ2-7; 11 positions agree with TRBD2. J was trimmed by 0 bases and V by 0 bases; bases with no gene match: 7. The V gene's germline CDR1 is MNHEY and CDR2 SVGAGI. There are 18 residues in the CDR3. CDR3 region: CASSYSTSGMVSSYEQYF. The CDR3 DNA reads TGTGCCAGCAGTTACTCGACTAGCGGGATGGTGAGCTCCTACGAGCAGTACTTC.

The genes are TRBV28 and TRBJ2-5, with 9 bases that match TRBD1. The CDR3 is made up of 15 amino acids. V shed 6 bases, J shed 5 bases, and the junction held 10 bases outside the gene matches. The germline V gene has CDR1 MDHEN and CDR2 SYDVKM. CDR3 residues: CASRPGTGNWETQYF. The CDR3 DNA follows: TGTGCCAGCAGGCCGGGGACAGGGAACTGGGAGACCCAGTACTTC. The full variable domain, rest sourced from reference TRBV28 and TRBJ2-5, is DVKVTQSSRYLVKRTGEKVFLECVQDMDHENMFWYRQDPGLGLRLIYFSYDVKMKEKGDIPEGYSVSREKKERFSLILESASTNQTSMYLCASRPGTGNWETQYFGPGTRLLVL.

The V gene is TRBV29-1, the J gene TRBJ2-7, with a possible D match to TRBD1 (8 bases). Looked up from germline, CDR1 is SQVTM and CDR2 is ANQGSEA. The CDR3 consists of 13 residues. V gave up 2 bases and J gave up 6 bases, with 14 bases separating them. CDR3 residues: CSVESTGEGEQYF. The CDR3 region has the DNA TGCAGCGTTGAATCGACAGGGGAGGGCGAGCAGTACTTC.

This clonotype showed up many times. For the CDR3, the DNA is TGTGCCAGCAGTTTAGGGGGAAACACTGAAGCTTTCTTT. Protein sequence: CASSLGGNTEAFF. The rearrangement uses TRBV12-3 or TRBV12-4 and TRBJ1-1; no firm D call. The V gene lost 1 base and the J gene lost 2 bases, with 5 bases spanning the gap. The CDR3 contains 13 residues.

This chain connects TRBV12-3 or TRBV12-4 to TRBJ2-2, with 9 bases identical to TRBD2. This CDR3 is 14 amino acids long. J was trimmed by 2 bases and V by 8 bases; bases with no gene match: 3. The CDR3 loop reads CASGGLANTGELFF. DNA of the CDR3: TGTGCCAGCGGGGGACTAGCAAACACCGGGGAGCTGTTTTTT.

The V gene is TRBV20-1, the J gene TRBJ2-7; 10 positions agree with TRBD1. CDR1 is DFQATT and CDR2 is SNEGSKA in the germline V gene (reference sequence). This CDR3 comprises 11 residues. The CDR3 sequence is CSGGQGDEQYF. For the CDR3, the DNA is TGCAGCGGAGGACAGGGGGACGAGCAGTACTTC.

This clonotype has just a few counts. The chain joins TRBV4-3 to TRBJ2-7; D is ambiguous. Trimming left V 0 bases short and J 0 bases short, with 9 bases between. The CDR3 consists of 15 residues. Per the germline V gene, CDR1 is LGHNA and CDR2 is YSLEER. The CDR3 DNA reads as TGCGCCAGCAGCCAAGATTACGCAATCTCCTACGAGCAGTACTTC. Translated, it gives CASSQDYAISYEQYF.

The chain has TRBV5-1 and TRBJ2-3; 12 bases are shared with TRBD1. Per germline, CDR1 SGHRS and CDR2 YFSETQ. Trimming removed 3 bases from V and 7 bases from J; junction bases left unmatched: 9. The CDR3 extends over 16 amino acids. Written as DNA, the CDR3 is TGCGCCAGCAGCTCGGGACAGGGGGCTAAGACTAATACGCAGTATTTT. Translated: CASSSGQGAKTNTQYF. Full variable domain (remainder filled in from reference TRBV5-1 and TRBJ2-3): KAGVTQTPRYLIKTRGQQVTLSCSPISGHRSVSWYQQTPGQGLQFLFEYFSETQRNKGNFPGRFSGRQFSNSRSEMNVSTLELGDSALYLCASSSGQGAKTNTQYFGPGTRLTVL.

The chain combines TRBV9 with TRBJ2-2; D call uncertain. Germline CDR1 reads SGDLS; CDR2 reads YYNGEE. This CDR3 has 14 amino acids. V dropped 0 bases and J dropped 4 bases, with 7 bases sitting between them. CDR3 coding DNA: TGTGCCAGCAGCGTAGTCGGAGCCACCGGGGAGCTGTTTTTT. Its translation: CASSVVGATGELFF.

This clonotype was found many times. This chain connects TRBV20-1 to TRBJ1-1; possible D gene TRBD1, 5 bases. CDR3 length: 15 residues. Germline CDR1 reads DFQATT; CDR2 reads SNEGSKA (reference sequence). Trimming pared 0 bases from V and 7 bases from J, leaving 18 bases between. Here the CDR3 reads CSAREGEMGRGEAFF. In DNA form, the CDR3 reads TGCAGTGCTAGAGAGGGGGAAATGGGCCGGGGTGAAGCTTTCTTT.

CDR3 nucleotides: TGCAGTGCTAGCTCGGTAGCGGAGCCCTACGAGCAGTACTTC. It yields the protein CSASSVAEPYEQYF. V gene TRBV20-1 combines with J gene TRBJ2-7, with a weak D call TRBD2 (6 bases). V was cut by 3 bases and J by 2 bases, with 14 bases left in between. Germline-derived CDR1 and CDR2 are DFQATT and SNEGSKA (reference sequence). The CDR3 runs to 14 residues.

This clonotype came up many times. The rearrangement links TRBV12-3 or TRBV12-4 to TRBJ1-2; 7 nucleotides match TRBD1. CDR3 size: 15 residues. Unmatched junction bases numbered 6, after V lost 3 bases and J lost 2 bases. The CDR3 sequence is CASSFQTGPNYGYTF. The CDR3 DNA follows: TGTGCCAGCAGTTTCCAGACAGGGCCAAACTATGGCTACACCTTC.